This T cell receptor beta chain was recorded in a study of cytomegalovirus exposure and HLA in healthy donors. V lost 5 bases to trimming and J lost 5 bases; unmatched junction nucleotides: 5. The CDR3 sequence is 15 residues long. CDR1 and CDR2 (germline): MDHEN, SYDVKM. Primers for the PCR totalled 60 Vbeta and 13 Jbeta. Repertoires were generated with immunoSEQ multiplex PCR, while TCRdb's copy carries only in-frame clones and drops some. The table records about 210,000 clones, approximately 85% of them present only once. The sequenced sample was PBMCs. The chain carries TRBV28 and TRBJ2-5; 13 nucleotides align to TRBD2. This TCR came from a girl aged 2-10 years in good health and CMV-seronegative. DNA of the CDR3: TGTGCCAGCAGTCATCCGGGACTAGCGGGGGAGACCCAGTACTTC. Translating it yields CASSHPGLAGETQYF.